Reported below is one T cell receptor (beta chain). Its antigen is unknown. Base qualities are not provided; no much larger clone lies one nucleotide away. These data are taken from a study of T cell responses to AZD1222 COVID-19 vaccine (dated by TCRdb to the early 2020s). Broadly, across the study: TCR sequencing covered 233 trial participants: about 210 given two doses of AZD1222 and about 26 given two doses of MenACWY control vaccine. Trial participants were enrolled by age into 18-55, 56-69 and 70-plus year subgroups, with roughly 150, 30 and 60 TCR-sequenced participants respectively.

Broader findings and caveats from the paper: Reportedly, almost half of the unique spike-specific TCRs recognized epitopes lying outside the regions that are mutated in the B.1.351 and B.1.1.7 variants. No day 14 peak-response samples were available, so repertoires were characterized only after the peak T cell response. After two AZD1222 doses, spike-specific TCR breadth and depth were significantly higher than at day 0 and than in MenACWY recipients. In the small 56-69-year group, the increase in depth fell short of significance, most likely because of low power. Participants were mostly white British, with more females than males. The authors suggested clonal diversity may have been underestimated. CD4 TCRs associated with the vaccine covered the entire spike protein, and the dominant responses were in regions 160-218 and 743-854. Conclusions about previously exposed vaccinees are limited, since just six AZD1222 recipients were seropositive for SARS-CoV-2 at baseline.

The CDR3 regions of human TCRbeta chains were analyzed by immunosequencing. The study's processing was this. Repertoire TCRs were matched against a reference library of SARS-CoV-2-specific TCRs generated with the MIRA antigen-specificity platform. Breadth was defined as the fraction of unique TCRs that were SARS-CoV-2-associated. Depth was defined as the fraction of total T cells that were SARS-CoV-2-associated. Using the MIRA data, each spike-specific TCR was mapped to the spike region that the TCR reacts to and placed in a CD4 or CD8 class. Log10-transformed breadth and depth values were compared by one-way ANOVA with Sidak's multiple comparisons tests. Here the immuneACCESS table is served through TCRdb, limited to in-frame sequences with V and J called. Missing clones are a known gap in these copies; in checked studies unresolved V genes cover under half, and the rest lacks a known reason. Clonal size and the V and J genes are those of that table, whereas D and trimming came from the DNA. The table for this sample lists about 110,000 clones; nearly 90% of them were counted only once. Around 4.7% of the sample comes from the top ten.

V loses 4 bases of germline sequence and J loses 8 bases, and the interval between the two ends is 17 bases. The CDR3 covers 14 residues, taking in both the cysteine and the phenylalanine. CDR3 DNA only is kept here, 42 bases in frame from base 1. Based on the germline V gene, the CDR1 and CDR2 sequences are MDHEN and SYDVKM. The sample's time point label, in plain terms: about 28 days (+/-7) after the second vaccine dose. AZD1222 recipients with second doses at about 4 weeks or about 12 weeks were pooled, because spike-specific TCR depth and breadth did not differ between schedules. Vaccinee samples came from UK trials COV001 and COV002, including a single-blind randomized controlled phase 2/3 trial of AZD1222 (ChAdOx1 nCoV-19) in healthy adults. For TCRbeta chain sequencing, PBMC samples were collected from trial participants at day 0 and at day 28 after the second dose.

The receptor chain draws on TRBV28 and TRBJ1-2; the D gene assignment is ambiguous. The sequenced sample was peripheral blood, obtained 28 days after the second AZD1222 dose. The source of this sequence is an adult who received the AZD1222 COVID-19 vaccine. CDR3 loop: CASSSQGRVSGYTF. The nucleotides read TGTGCCAGCAGTTCTCAAGGACGGGTGAGCGGCTACACCTTC.